This T cell receptor beta chain was profiled in a study of blood T cell repertoires in COVID-19. The overall study: COVID-19 samples from acute and convalescent phases originated in the United States, Italy and Spain. The cDNA or gDNA used as material had been derived from T cells, B-cell-depleted T cells, or PBMCs.

The junction had 7 bases not matched to a gene; V was cut back by 0 bases and J by 0 bases. This CDR3 comprises 18 residues. Germline V gene sequence: CDR1 KGHSH, CDR2 LQKENI. Authors' methods: From reference gene primer amplification, estimates of nucleated cell counts were derived. Clones were sequenced by immunoSEQ multiplex PCR, and TCRdb holds only the in-frame ones, with some missing. V and J calls and clone size are given by that table; D and trimming were obtained from the DNA. The table has some 260,000 clones, roughly 90% seen once; the top ten hold around 2.2%. The rearrangement uses TRBV18 and TRBJ2-7; the match to TRBD1 covers 11 bases. Sequenced sample: peripheral blood. The sequence was collected from a woman aged 40 to 50 who had recovered from COVID-19. For the CDR3, the DNA is TGTGCCAGCTCACCACCGCCGGACAGGGGGCCTTCCTCCTACGAGCAGTACTTC. It is translated as CASSPPPDRGPSSYEQYF.